One sample yielded the 8 T cell receptor beta chains listed below, sequenced in a study of beta chain features in type 1 diabetes. No cognate antigen is known for these TCRs. Study-wide findings and caveats: Shorter TCRB CDR3s, moderately but significantly so, marked every one of the four CD4+ subsets in Type 1 diabetes patients.

Sequencing targeted expressed TCRB transcripts, as all isolated RNA had been reverse transcribed. Using immunoSEQ multiplex PCR, the repertoire was profiled, and TCRdb retains in-frame clones only, with some absent. The repertoire holds 640,000 or so clones, with 13% as singletons. Sample: naive CD4+ T cells from blood. These receptor sequences come from a man aged 18 to 30 with type 1 diabetes.

The table lists this clone with a few counts. One end of the junction does not line up with germline, which may come from a read error. This chain joins TRBV7-7 and TRBJ2-3; tentatively, D is TRBD1 or TRBD2 (6 bases each). The CDR3 runs 16 residues. The germline V gene encodes CDR1 SSHAT and CDR2 FNYEAQ (reference sequence). This CDR3 reads CASSLDRGPGTDTQYF. DNA for the CDR3: TGTGCTAGCAGCTTAGACCGGGGGCCAGGCACAGATACGCAGTATTTT.

V gene TRBV13 combines with J gene TRBJ2-7; D uncertain. The CDR3 covers 13 residues. The germline gives CDR1 PRHDT, CDR2 FYEKMQ (reference sequence). V lost 1 base and J lost 7, with 11 bases in between. The CDR3 region is CASSLDPPWEQYF. Here the CDR3 DNA reads TGTGCCAGCAGCTTAGACCCCCCCTGGGAGCAGTACTTC.

This clone has just a few counts. The chain links TRBV7-9 to TRBJ2-7, with 10 bases that match TRBD2. Germline V CDR1 and CDR2: SEHNR, FQNEAQ (reference sequence). V was pared by 1 base and J by 3 bases, with 9 bases of the junction left unmatched. CDR3 length: 17 residues. The CDR3 bases are TGTGCCAGCAGCTTAGAGGAAGTAGCGGGGGGATTCTACGAGCAGTACTTC. This codes for CASSLEEVAGGFYEQYF.

This clone was found a few times. The chain links TRBV18 to TRBJ2-2; D is unclear. This CDR3 has 15 amino acids. The V end lost 4 bases, the J end lost 0 bases, and 9 bases lay between the germline ends. The germline gives CDR1 KGHSH, CDR2 LQKENI. The CDR3: CASSLLTSNTGELFF. The CDR3 nucleotides are TGTGCCAGCTCACTCCTGACCTCGAACACCGGGGAGCTGTTTTTT.

V is TRBV19 and J is TRBJ1-2; no firm D call. V lost 4 bases, J lost 0 bases, and 9 bases lay in between. Germline lookup yields CDR1 LNHDA and CDR2 SQIVND (reference sequence). CDR3 length: 14 amino acids. This chain's CDR3 is CASSKETPNYGYTF. CDR3 bases: TGTGCCAGTAGTAAGGAGACACCTAACTATGGCTACACCTTC.

This clone was observed a few times. The CDR3 DNA reads TGTGCCAGCAGCTCCTTCGGGGCGGATACGCAGTATTTT. It codes for CASSSFGADTQYF. The chain recombines TRBV5-4 with TRBJ2-3, with D tentatively TRBD1 or TRBD2 (5 bases each). This CDR3 is 13 amino acids long. The V gene's germline CDR1 is SGHNT and CDR2 YYREEE (reference sequence). Trimming cost V 3 bases and J 6 bases, with 11 bases left between them.

This clone appeared a few times. This rearrangement joins TRBV9 to TRBJ1-1; no clear D gene. Trimming cost V 1 base and J 1 base, with 5 bases left between them. CDR1 and CDR2 from the germline V gene are SGDLS and YYNGEE. CDR3 length equals 13 residues. The DNA of the CDR3 is TGTGCCAGCAGCGTATTCACGAACACTGAAGCTTTCTTT. The encoded protein is CASSVFTNTEAFF.

V is TRBV28 and J is TRBJ2-4, with D perhaps TRBD1 or TRBD2 (5 bases each). This CDR3 is 15 amino acids long. Trimming left V 5 bases short and J 4 bases short, with 15 bases between. Per germline, CDR1 MDHEN and CDR2 SYDVKM. DNA of the CDR3: TGTGCCAGCAGTCCTGGGGGTGCAGGGAAAAACATTCAGTACTTC. Its protein product is CASSPGGAGKNIQYF.